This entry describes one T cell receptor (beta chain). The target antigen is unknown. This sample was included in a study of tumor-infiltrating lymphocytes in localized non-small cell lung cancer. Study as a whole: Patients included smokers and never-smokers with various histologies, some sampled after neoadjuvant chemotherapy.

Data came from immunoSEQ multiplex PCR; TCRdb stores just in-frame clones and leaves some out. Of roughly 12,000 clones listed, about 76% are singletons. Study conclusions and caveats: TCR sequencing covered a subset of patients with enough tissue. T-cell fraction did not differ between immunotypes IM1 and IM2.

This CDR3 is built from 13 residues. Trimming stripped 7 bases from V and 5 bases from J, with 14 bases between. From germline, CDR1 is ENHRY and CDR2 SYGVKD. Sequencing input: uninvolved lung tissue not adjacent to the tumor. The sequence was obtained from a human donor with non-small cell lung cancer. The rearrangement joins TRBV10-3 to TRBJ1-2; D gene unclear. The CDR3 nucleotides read TGTGCCATCACGGCGGGCTTATTATATGGCTACACCTTC. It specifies CAITAGLLYGYTF.